Listed below are T cell receptor beta chains from one sample, sequenced in a study of regulatory T cells in long-lasting Graves disease. A single record per CDR3 protein comes from TCRdb applying MiXCR to the multiplex PCR reads. The table lists over 250,000 distinct CDR3 sequences, 22% of them singletons. Sequences were derived from peripheral blood mononuclear cells (PBMCs), sampled when the disease was refractory, from a patient treated with antithyroid drugs. The receptors shown here come from a female donor with Graves disease. The CDR3 runs from the conserved cysteine through the conserved F or W. The D gene is left open where the match is weak. Clone size appears in some rows only: once, few, many, or a class for an expanded clone.

d_gene: TRBD2
v_gene: TRBV5-1
abundance: NA
j_gene: TRBJ2-5
CDR3aa: CASSLDPPGTRSQETQYF
CDR3nt: TGCGCCAGCAGCTTGGATCCCCCCGGGACTAGGAGCCAAGAGACCCAGTACTTC

d_gene: TRBD2
v_gene: TRBV6-1
abundance: few
j_gene: TRBJ2-5
CDR3aa: CASSGGLAKTQYF
CDR3nt: TGTGCCAGCAGCGGGGGACTAGCAAAGACCCAGTACTTC

d_gene: NA
v_gene: TRBV29-1
abundance: few
j_gene: TRBJ2-4
CDR3aa: CSVDGGPKNIQYF
CDR3nt: TGCAGCGTTGATGGTGGACCCAAAAACATTCAGTACTTC

d_gene: NA
v_gene: TRBV19
abundance: NA
j_gene: TRBJ1-6
CDR3aa: CASSTGRRENSPLHF
CDR3nt: TGTGCCAGTAGTACCGGCAGAAGGGAGAATTCACCCCTCCACTTT

d_gene: NA
v_gene: TRBV4-3
abundance: NA
j_gene: TRBJ1-4
CDR3aa: CASSQDSREPNEKLFF
CDR3nt: TGCGCCAGCAGCCAAGATTCCCGGGAACCTAATGAAAAACTGTTTTTT

d_gene: NA
v_gene: TRBV5-1
abundance: many
j_gene: TRBJ2-2
CDR3aa: CASSLRNGGELFF
CDR3nt: TGCGCCAGCAGCTTGAGGAATGGGGGGGAGCTGTTTTTT

d_gene: NA
v_gene: TRBV6-1
abundance: few
j_gene: TRBJ1-1
CDR3aa: CASSPGQLGAFF
CDR3nt: TGTGCCAGCAGCCCCGGACAACTAGGGGCTTTCTTT

d_gene: NA
v_gene: TRBV12-3/TRBV12-4
abundance: many
j_gene: TRBJ2-7
CDR3aa: CASSFQGYFNEQYF
CDR3nt: TGTGCCAGCAGTTTTCAAGGATATTTTAACGAGCAGTACTTC

d_gene: NA
v_gene: TRBV27
abundance: NA
j_gene: TRBJ2-2
CDR3aa: CASSLSLVTGELFF
CDR3nt: TGTGCCAGCAGTTTAAGCTTGGTCACCGGGGAGCTGTTTTTT

d_gene: TRBD1
v_gene: TRBV5-1
abundance: few
j_gene: TRBJ2-2
CDR3aa: CASNPQGANTGELFF
CDR3nt: TGCGCCAGCAACCCTCAGGGGGCGAACACCGGGGAGCTGTTTTTT

d_gene: NA
v_gene: TRBV28
abundance: many
j_gene: TRBJ1-1
CDR3aa: CASSPPTSEAFF
CDR3nt: TGTGCCAGCAGTCCGCCGACCAGTGAAGCTTTCTTT

d_gene: NA
v_gene: TRBV2
abundance: many
j_gene: TRBJ1-5
CDR3aa: CASSSGPGQPQHF
CDR3nt: TGTGCCAGCAGTTCCGGTCCGGGTCAGCCCCAGCATTTT

d_gene: NA
v_gene: TRBV19
abundance: once
j_gene: TRBJ1-5
CDR3aa: CASSPRGGGDQPQHF
CDR3nt: TGTGCCAGTAGTCCCCGGGGAGGGGGAGATCAGCCCCAGCATTTT

d_gene: TRBD2
v_gene: TRBV20-1
abundance: NA
j_gene: TRBJ2-5
CDR3aa: CSAKRGFQETQYF
CDR3nt: TGCAGTGCTAAGCGGGGTTTCCAAGAGACCCAGTACTTC

d_gene: NA
v_gene: TRBV3-1
abundance: many
j_gene: TRBJ2-7
CDR3aa: CASSQAGTRVGEQYF
CDR3nt: TGTGCCAGCAGCCAGGCCGGGACTCGGGTTGGAGAGCAGTACTTC

d_gene: TRBD1
v_gene: TRBV29-1
abundance: NA
j_gene: TRBJ2-7
CDR3aa: CSVISGQYEQYF
CDR3nt: TGCAGCGTTATATCGGGACAGTACGAGCAGTACTTC

d_gene: TRBD2
v_gene: TRBV28
abundance: NA
j_gene: TRBJ2-5
CDR3aa: CASSLFARLAGDLIDQETQYF
CDR3nt: TGTGCCAGCAGTTTATTCGCTAGACTAGCGGGAGATCTGATAGATCAAGAGACCCAGTACTTC

d_gene: TRBD1
v_gene: TRBV18
abundance: few
j_gene: TRBJ1-2
CDR3aa: CASSPSGQAGGYTF
CDR3nt: TGTGCCAGCTCACCCTCTGGACAGGCCGGTGGCTACACCTTC

d_gene: TRBD1
v_gene: TRBV11-3
abundance: many
j_gene: TRBJ1-2
CDR3aa: CASSAERTGFYGYTF
CDR3nt: TGTGCCAGCAGCGCCGAGAGGACAGGGTTTTATGGCTACACCTTC

d_gene: NA
v_gene: TRBV2
abundance: many
j_gene: TRBJ2-5
CDR3aa: CASQRSETQYF
CDR3nt: TGTGCCAGCCAAAGATCAGAGACCCAGTACTTC

d_gene: NA
v_gene: TRBV11-2
abundance: NA
j_gene: TRBJ2-3
CDR3aa: CASSETGIVMDTQYF
CDR3nt: TGTGCCAGCAGCGAAACAGGGATCGTTATGGATACGCAGTATTTT

d_gene: NA
v_gene: TRBV15
abundance: few
j_gene: TRBJ2-7
CDR3aa: CATSRDIKGPLKAYEQYF
CDR3nt: TGTGCCACCAGCAGAGATATAAAGGGGCCCCTGAAGGCCTACGAGCAGTACTTC

d_gene: NA
v_gene: TRBV7-9
abundance: few
j_gene: TRBJ1-2
CDR3aa: CASSLTADTSYGYTF
CDR3nt: TGTGCCAGCAGCTTGACAGCTGATACTTCCTATGGCTACACCTTC